The next 21 T cell receptor beta chains were all read from a single sample in a study of spatial heterogeneity in lung cancer. Findings of the study overall: How many expanded intratumoral alpha and beta TCRs were present tracked the tumor mutation count, which was a count of nonsynonymous mutations.

Time point here: sample taken at primary tumor resection. Which antigens these TCRs recognize remains unknown. TCRdb reprocessed the 5' RACE reads via MiXCR and lists one record per CDR3 protein. The sample lists some 13,000 distinct CDR3 sequences, over 3% occurring once. The sample in question was lung tumor tissue, obtained at surgery. The receptors were sampled from a male donor with early-stage non-small cell lung cancer.

This clonotype was recorded many times. The CDR3 bases are TGCAGTGCTGGGGGACAGCGGCACAATGAGCAGTTCTTC. Its protein product is CSAGGQRHNEQFF. J is TRBJ2-1 and V is TRBV20-1; 7 nucleotides line up with TRBD1. The V segment lost 5 bases and the J segment 5 bases; nucleotides outside the gene matches: 6. The CDR3 consists of 13 residues. The V gene's germline CDR1 is DFQATT and CDR2 SNEGSKA (reference sequence).

In its sample, this clonotype was seen many times. The V call is TRBV18, the J call TRBJ2-7; 10 positions agree with TRBD1. Germline V gene sequence: CDR1 KGHSH, CDR2 LQKENI. V was pared by 3 bases and J by 7 bases, with 3 bases of the junction left unmatched. There are 13 residues in the CDR3. DNA for the CDR3: TGTGCCAGCTCACCTATGGGACAGGGGGAGCAGTACTTC. This sequence encodes CASSPMGQGEQYF.

This clonotype was observed at least ten times. This sequence joins TRBV2 and TRBJ2-3; no reliable D call. Germline CDR1 SNHLY, CDR2 FYNNEI. V shed 5 bases and J shed 10 bases, with 13 bases lying between them. This CDR3 has 12 amino acids. The CDR3 nucleotides read TGTGCCAGCAGTCCTGGTCTAGGCGCGCAGTATTTT. Translating it yields CASSPGLGAQYF.

In its sample, this clonotype was seen a few times. The chain couples TRBV20-1 to TRBJ2-5; 11 positions agree with TRBD2. The V gene end was trimmed by 0 bases and the J gene end by 6 bases; junction bases not matched to a gene: 12. The CDR3 is made up of 17 amino acids. Germline values: CDR1 DFQATT, CDR2 SNEGSKA (reference sequence). Here the CDR3 reads CSARESLAGGARKTQYF. In nucleotides, the CDR3 is TGCAGTGCTAGAGAATCTCTAGCGGGGGGTGCCCGTAAGACCCAGTACTTC.

In its sample, this clonotype was seen a few times. J is TRBJ2-3 and V is TRBV7-2, with 8 nucleotides matching TRBD2. The germline CDR1 and CDR2 sequences are SGHTA and FQGNSA. The CDR3 sequence is 17 residues long. Germline trimming cut 0 bases from V and 0 bases from J; bases unmatched to any gene: 5. The CDR3: CASSLATAGVSTDTQYF. In DNA, the CDR3 is TGTGCCAGCAGCTTAGCTACAGCGGGGGTTAGCACAGATACGCAGTATTTT.

This clonotype came up many times. The chain couples TRBV2 to TRBJ1-2, with D maybe TRBD1 (5 bases). Trimming took off 6 bases at V and 4 bases at J, with 12 bases between the two ends. Germline V CDR1 and CDR2: SNHLY, FYNNEI. This CDR3 spans 13 amino acids. The DNA for the CDR3 is TGTGCCAGCAGGGTGGACACGTTCTATGGCTACACCTTC. This encodes CASRVDTFYGYTF.

Many counts were recorded for this clonotype. The rearrangement uses TRBV9 and TRBJ1-1; 7 bases agree with TRBD1. Germline loops: CDR1 SGDLS, CDR2 YYNGEE. CDR3 length: 15 residues. J lost 6 bases, V lost 4 bases, and 12 bases had no gene match. DNA of the CDR3: TGTGCCAGCAGCCCGAGGACAGGTTATGTTGCTGAAGCTTTCTTT. As protein: CASSPRTGYVAEAFF.

This clonotype appeared many times. The V gene is TRBV5-1, the J gene TRBJ2-7; D is uncertain. This CDR3 spans 8 amino acids. Germline CDR1 and CDR2: SGHRS and YFSETQ. V dropped 4 bases and J dropped 12 bases, with 5 bases sitting between them. CDR3 in amino acids: CASSLPYV. In DNA form, the CDR3 reads TGCGCCAGCAGCCTGCCGTACGTC.

This clonotype was counted many times. The chain recombines TRBV27 with TRBJ2-3; the D is unclear. This CDR3 has 16 residues. The V and J ends lost 2 bases and 2 bases respectively, with 14 bases between them. In germline, CDR1 is MNHEY, CDR2 SMNVEV (reference sequence). CDR3 sequence (DNA): TGTGCCAGCAGTTTAGGGGTCTTACTTTCCACAGATACGCAGTATTTT. Translating gives CASSLGVLLSTDTQYF.

To note about this clonotype: This sequence may be a read error, since a much larger clone differs from it by one base. The V and J genes are TRBV10-3 and TRBJ1-6; D might be TRBD1 (5 bases). CDR1 is ENHRY, CDR2 SYGVKD, per germline. The length of the CDR3 is 15 residues. Deletions cut 4 bases from V and 12 bases from J, with 19 bases between. The CDR3 bases are TGTGCCATCAGTGCCATGGGGGGGACTGATTTACCCCTCCACTTT. Encoded protein: CAISAMGGTDLPLHF.

This clonotype has at least ten counts. The chain has TRBV7-8 and TRBJ1-5, with 8 positions matching TRBD1. V trimming: 5 bases; J trimming: 0 bases; junction bases outside the gene matches: 3. The CDR3 extends over 15 amino acids. CDR1 is SGHVS, CDR2 FQNEAQ, per germline. This chain's CDR3 is CASSLGQGSNQPQHF. CDR3 DNA sequence: TGTGCCAGCAGCCTAGGACAGGGTAGCAATCAGCCCCAGCATTTT.

In this sample, this clonotype turned up many times. The J gene is TRBJ1-1, the V gene TRBV7-8, with D unresolved. Trimming took 1 base from V and 0 from J, leaving 3 bases between them. Germline V gene lookup returns CDR1 SGHVS and CDR2 FQNEAQ. The CDR3 sequence is 13 residues long. This CDR3 reads CASSLVLNTEAFF. In DNA form, the CDR3 reads TGTGCCAGCAGCTTAGTCCTGAACACTGAAGCTTTCTTT.

This clonotype was seen at least ten times. The chain uses TRBV24-1 and TRBJ2-7, with TRBD1 matching 8 bases. V shed 3 bases and J 3 bases; nucleotides not matched to a gene: 6. The germline V gene encodes CDR1 KGHDR and CDR2 SFDVKD. The CDR3 has 15 amino acids. CDR3 in DNA: TGTGCCACCAGTGATCCCCGGACAGGGTACTACGAGCAGTACTTC. Translated: CATSDPRTGYYEQYF.

The table lists this clonotype with many counts. V and J are TRBV9 and TRBJ1-3; tentative D call: TRBD1 (5 bases). The CDR3 covers 15 residues. The V and J ends lost 4 bases and 4 bases respectively, with 15 bases between them. Germline lookup yields CDR1 SGDLS and CDR2 YYNGEE. CDR3 nucleotides: TGTGCCAGCAGCTCATACGGGACTCGCGGAAACACCATATATTTT. It yields the protein CASSSYGTRGNTIYF.

In its sample, this clonotype was seen many times. The genes are TRBV5-1 and TRBJ2-5, with a weak D call TRBD1 (6 bases). Trimming stripped 3 bases from V and 4 bases from J, with 13 bases between. Germline V lookup: CDR1 SGHRS, CDR2 YFSETQ. The CDR3 covers 14 residues. As DNA, the CDR3 is TGCGCCAGCAGCTCTCCGACAGGATCAGAGACCCAGTACTTC. Its protein product is CASSSPTGSETQYF.

The chain recombines TRBV11-3 with TRBJ2-3, with 9 bases lining up with TRBD1. Germline V gene data show CDR1 as SGHNT and CDR2 as YENEEA. V shed 6 bases and J 4 bases; nucleotides not matched to a gene: 11. CDR3 length: 16 amino acids. CDR3 protein: CASSRSGTGRPDTQYF. The CDR3, as DNA: TGTGCCAGCAGTCGTTCCGGGACAGGGAGGCCAGATACGCAGTATTTT.

This clonotype qualifies as medium-sized. This chain joins TRBV9 and TRBJ1-5; TRBD1 matches 7 bases. The V and J ends lost 4 bases and 12 bases, in that order; junction bases with no gene match: 13. Germline CDR1 SGDLS, CDR2 YYNGEE. The CDR3 is 14 amino acids. As DNA, the CDR3 is TGTGCCAGCAGCCCTCAACCGGATAGGGGGCTCCAGCATTTT. Residues: CASSPQPDRGLQHF.

This clonotype was seen many times. A read error is possible here, since a much larger clone lies one base away. The chain combines TRBV5-1 with TRBJ2-2, with no clear D. This CDR3 contains 12 residues. With 4 bases removed from V and 5 bases from J, the gap between germline ends came to 6 bases. Germline V gene data show CDR1 as SGHRS and CDR2 as YFSETQ. CDR3 DNA sequence: TGCGCCAGCAGCCGTGGGACCGGGGAGCTGTTTTTT. It yields the protein CASSRGTGELFF.

This clonotype was found many times. V is TRBV3-1 and J is TRBJ1-1; D ambiguous. Germline CDR1 LGHDT, CDR2 YNNKEL (reference sequence). The CDR3 runs 14 residues. The V end lost 4 bases, the J end lost 5 bases, and 14 bases lay between the germline ends. CDR3 in DNA: TGTGCCAGCAGCCCCCCAAGATCACGGACTGAAGCTTTCTTT. Translation: CASSPPRSRTEAFF.

This clonotype was detected many times. The rearrangement joins TRBV10-3 to TRBJ1-2; D not certain. The CDR3 is 14 amino acids. Germline V gene data show CDR1 as ENHRY and CDR2 as SYGVKD. Trimming pared 4 bases from V and 2 bases from J, leaving 11 bases between. CDR3 residues: CAISGGPENYGYTF. CDR3 bases: TGTGCCATCAGTGGTGGTCCTGAAAACTATGGCTACACCTTC.

This clonotype has at least ten counts. The rearrangement links TRBV6-5 to TRBJ1-2, with D tentatively TRBD1 (5 bases). The CDR3 sequence is 16 residues long. Trimming took 0 bases from V and 8 from J, leaving 19 bases between them. In germline, CDR1 is MNHEY, CDR2 SVGAGI. The CDR3 sequence: CASSYSIRAQAQGYTF. The CDR3 bases are TGTGCCAGCAGTTACTCTATCCGGGCACAGGCTCAAGGCTACACCTTC.